This T cell receptor beta chain was recovered during a study of cytomegalovirus exposure and HLA in healthy donors (dated 2017 in TCRdb). Regarding the research as a whole: An earlier analysis of about 560 of the donors reported 276 Gb of sequence data and 100 million to 120 million unique TCR beta sequences obtained from around 170 million T cells. An early release covering roughly 600 HLA-typed donors comprised about 300 gigabases of sequencing data and tens of millions of unique TCR sequences. Of the roughly 390 genotyped donors, 75% to 85% were placed in the genetic ancestry cluster associated with self-reported Caucasian donors. The study was designed to test whether signatures of past pathogen exposure could be identified by cataloging public T cell receptors. The study used immunosequencing to profile the T cell repertoires of approximately 640 subjects and linked those repertoires to cytomegalovirus serostatus. Besides the first cohort of under 700 subjects, a separate validation cohort made up of 120 or so different subjects was used. High-throughput TCR immunosequencing, statistical association of individual TCRs with disease status, and machine learning were combined to predict cytomegalovirus infection status. To study patterns of TCR occurrence, a later analysis re-analyzed previously published TCR beta repertoires from several hundred donors and added high-resolution HLA genotyping. The later analysis used no new phenotypic data to find candidate immune exposures, relying instead on TCR beta sequences and their occurrence across donors. An earlier analysis of around 580 of the donors used high-throughput TCR beta sequencing to judge whether each TCR beta V gene segment behaved as functional or pseudogenic. Donor age, sex, ethnicity and CMV serostatus were compiled together with the repertoire data. A later genetic analysis took genome-wide SNP genotypes for about 60% of the roughly 670 donors and used that subset as a discovery cohort. All discovery cohort repertoires had been generated using a single sequencing platform. Class I and class II HLA loci were covered by the typing at four-digit resolution. The number of typed donors differed by locus: about 620-630 for A, B, C, DRB1 and DQB1; some 500 for DQA1; around 580 for DPA1; and about 450 for DPB1. Five DR-DQ haplotypes were treated as single units for association and clustering because of strong linkage in the cohort. Among about 370 genotyped donors of the cohort, an average of around 240,000 unique TCR beta nucleotide sequences was sequenced per donor, of which roughly 17% were non-productive. Here is what the overall study found, with its caveats: Because HLA typing was missing for some donors at each locus, association tests included only the typed subset. A group of highly shared sequence variants was considered likely to be a technical artifact of the sequencing pipeline. A further reported finding was that TCR beta sequences accurately predicted the HLA-A and HLA-B alleles for most subjects in the first cohort. In the study, 164 TCR beta chains were listed as associated with cytomegalovirus. Some IMGT-functional V segments, including TRBV6-2 and TRBV6-3, could not be told apart with the 87-base-pair reads, so those segments were excluded. An earlier analysis of roughly 570 of the donors showed that most TCR beta V segments appeared in productive rearrangements either about 87% or about 30% of the time, which broadly matched IMGT annotations. V-gene and J-gene trimming of TCR beta chains was associated with a missense DCLRE1C variant in a later genetic analysis, and the association was replicated in an independent cohort. The classifier was reported to diagnose cytomegalovirus status with high specificity and sensitivity in both the original and validation cohorts. According to a later analysis, parvovirus B19, influenza, CMV and Epstein-Barr virus appeared linked to several top co-occurrence clusters. Because counts were too low, roughly 17 rarely observed V segments, including chromosome 9 orphons, were left out of the earlier analysis of a few hundred of the donors. Most TCR sequences were observed very rarely across donors, whereas some public TCRs were present in many individuals. In vitro tests confirmed that a few of the cytomegalovirus-associated TCR beta chains recognize cytomegalovirus antigens. In a later analysis, HLA-associated TCR beta chains were found to be more clonally expanded and to have lower generation probabilities than equally common non-associated chains. For the cohort, immune exposure information was limited to CMV serostatus. Presence/absence analyses assumed roughly uniform sequencing depth across donors, an assumption that may not hold. A later analysis found that TCR association rates varied across HLA loci, with DRB1 alleles showing the most associated TCRs and HLA-C alleles the fewest. In a later analysis, most CMV-associated TCR beta chains were found to appear HLA-restricted, with HLA associations seemingly driven largely by CMV exposure. In a later analysis, some 18,000 TCR beta sequences were associated with specific HLA alleles at a false discovery rate of 0.05. The authors suggested that the approach could potentially be extended to other disease states and immunological phenotypes. Correlated functional status among segregating V segments might be attributable to linkage disequilibrium, but an unknown experimental factor could not be ruled out. Compared with the roughly 670-donor mean, donors in an Asian-associated ancestry cluster had fewer N-insertions in productive TCRs, according to a later genetic analysis. Strong co-occurrence of HLA alleles, especially DR and DQ, made assigning TCR associations to individual alleles difficult. The cohort was sequenced for TCR beta chains only, and without alpha or paired-chain data the features that could be detected were limited.

Trimming costs V 4 bases and J 0 bases, and their ends lie 6 bases apart. Its CDR3 holds 13 amino acids, cysteine through phenylalanine. Just the 39-base CDR3 DNA is kept, in frame starting at base 1. Based on the germline V gene, the CDR1 and CDR2 sequences are SGHTA and FQGNSA. The cohort was made up of about 610 healthy bone marrow donors. At the time of sampling, every cohort member was nominally healthy, though immune exposures that went unrecorded were likely present. The donor was CMV seropositive and was included in the group of 290 or so seropositive cohort members. Every donor gave a peripheral blood sample, and the peripheral blood mononuclear cells from that sample were used for TCR beta sequencing. The Qiagen DNeasy Blood Extraction Kit was used to extract genomic DNA from the blood cell samples. Libraries were built with the immunoSEQ multiplex PCR assay. For the multiplex PCR, a mixture combining 60 forward primers for TCR Vbeta segments and 13 reverse primers for TCR Jbeta segments was used. The CDR3 region of rearranged TCR beta genes was amplified from genomic DNA by a multiplex PCR assay. Amplified TCR beta libraries were sequenced as 87-base-pair reads on the Illumina HiSeq System. Regarding the original processing steps: A later analysis tallied 75 million to 95 million unique TCR beta chains across the 666 repertoires, and about 12 million of those chains were shared by two or more donors. Raw reads were error-corrected and collapsed into unique sequences with a nearest-neighbor algorithm that merged closely related sequences to remove PCR and sequencing errors. Alignment of CDR3 sequences to IMGT reference sequences was used to assign V, D and J gene segments. For a sequence to be retained, a match of at least six nucleotides to both a V gene segment and a J gene segment was required. Rearrangements were called productive when the CDR3 lacked stop codons and stayed in frame with V and J; all others were non-productive. CDR3 was defined by IMGT convention, running from the second conserved V-encoded cysteine to the conserved J-encoded phenylalanine. In an earlier analysis of around 600 of the donors, sequences lacking an unambiguous match to a single V gene segment were excluded. An earlier analysis of fewer than 650 of the donors classified V segments as functional when productive rearrangements were above 56.7% and as segregating when the standard deviation between donors was above 5%. To diagnose cytomegalovirus status from the catalog of TCR beta chain sequences, a statistical classification framework was built. V and J gene assignment, in a later analysis, came from comparing TCR nucleotide sequences with IMGT/GENE-DB human TR gene sequences. Using the TCRdist pipeline, a later analysis assigned CDR3 sequences along with most-parsimonious VDJ recombination scenarios. A later analysis defined each TCR beta chain by its CDR3 amino acid sequence plus V-gene family, and excluded reads lacking a unique V-gene family. As a way to deal with suspected cross-contamination and a sequencing artifact, a later analysis dropped roughly 620 nucleotide sequences that were highly shared and had low generation probability. In a later analysis, a clonal expansion index for each public chain was calculated from normalized within-repertoire ranks of inferred template counts. A later analysis computed generation probabilities with a VDJ recombination model fitted to out-of-frame rearrangements, and checked the results against IGoR. In a later analysis, hypergeometric tests were used to score TCR-TCR, TCR-HLA and TCR-CMV co-occurrence, with a repertoire-size bias correction applied to TCR pairs. False discovery rates were estimated in a later analysis by permuting HLA or CMV assignments 20 times. In a later analysis, co-occurring TCRs were grouped using DBSCAN, and TCRdist sequence similarity was added for clustering within HLA-allele-positive subsets. Repertoires with fewer than 30,000 or more than 120,000 public chains, plus five repertoires with anomalous nucleotide sharing, were excluded from co-occurrence clustering. TCRdb provides this immuneACCESS table in a form limited to in-frame rearrangements. Some clones are lacking; in checked studies, under half of them reflect an unresolved V gene, and why the rest are absent is not known. That table gives V, J and clone size, and the DNA gave D and trimming. The sample has around 200,000 clones on record, almost 75% of them singletons. The ten largest clones capture around 3.3% of the sample.

This clone was seen once. Its antigen specificity is not known. No qualities accompany the bases; no much larger clone lies one base away. The clonotype was recovered from a woman in her thirties in good health and CMV-seropositive. The sample was PBMCs. The rearrangement combines TRBV7-2 with TRBJ2-5, with the D segment identity uncertain. The DNA sequence is TGTGCCAGCAGCTCTTTGTACCAAGAGACCCAGTACTTC. The encoded protein is CASSSLYQETQYF.